The clone carrying this T cell receptor (beta chain) came up many times. The target antigen is unknown. The data are from a study of T-cell memory formation after mild COVID-19. Study-wide context: Largely donor-specific TCR clusters were found. Study-level points and caveats: Second-wave clones that peaked on day 37 lacked confirmed SARS-CoV-2 specificity. Among CD4+ contracting clones, most were CM and EM, and CD8+ ones EMRA.

TCRdb reprocessed the 5' RACE reads with MiXCR, giving one entry per CDR3 protein. The repertoire holds 400,000 to 450,000 distinct CDR3 sequences, roughly 18% seen once, with around a fifth in the top ten. Trimming took off 6 bases at V and 0 bases at J, with 13 bases between the two ends. The CDR3 runs 15 residues. The chain joins TRBV12-3 or TRBV12-4 to TRBJ2-3; weak D call: TRBD2 (6 bases). The sample taken for sequencing was PBMCs or a T cell subset sorted from them (not recorded which). The clonotype comes from a man between 18 and 35 years old who had mild COVID-19 (a few samples of this study predate the infection). Cell type and time point are not known. CDR3 bases: TGTGCCAGCAGCCTGGAGGGGTATAGCACAGATACGCAGTATTTT. It encodes CASSLEGYSTDTQYF.